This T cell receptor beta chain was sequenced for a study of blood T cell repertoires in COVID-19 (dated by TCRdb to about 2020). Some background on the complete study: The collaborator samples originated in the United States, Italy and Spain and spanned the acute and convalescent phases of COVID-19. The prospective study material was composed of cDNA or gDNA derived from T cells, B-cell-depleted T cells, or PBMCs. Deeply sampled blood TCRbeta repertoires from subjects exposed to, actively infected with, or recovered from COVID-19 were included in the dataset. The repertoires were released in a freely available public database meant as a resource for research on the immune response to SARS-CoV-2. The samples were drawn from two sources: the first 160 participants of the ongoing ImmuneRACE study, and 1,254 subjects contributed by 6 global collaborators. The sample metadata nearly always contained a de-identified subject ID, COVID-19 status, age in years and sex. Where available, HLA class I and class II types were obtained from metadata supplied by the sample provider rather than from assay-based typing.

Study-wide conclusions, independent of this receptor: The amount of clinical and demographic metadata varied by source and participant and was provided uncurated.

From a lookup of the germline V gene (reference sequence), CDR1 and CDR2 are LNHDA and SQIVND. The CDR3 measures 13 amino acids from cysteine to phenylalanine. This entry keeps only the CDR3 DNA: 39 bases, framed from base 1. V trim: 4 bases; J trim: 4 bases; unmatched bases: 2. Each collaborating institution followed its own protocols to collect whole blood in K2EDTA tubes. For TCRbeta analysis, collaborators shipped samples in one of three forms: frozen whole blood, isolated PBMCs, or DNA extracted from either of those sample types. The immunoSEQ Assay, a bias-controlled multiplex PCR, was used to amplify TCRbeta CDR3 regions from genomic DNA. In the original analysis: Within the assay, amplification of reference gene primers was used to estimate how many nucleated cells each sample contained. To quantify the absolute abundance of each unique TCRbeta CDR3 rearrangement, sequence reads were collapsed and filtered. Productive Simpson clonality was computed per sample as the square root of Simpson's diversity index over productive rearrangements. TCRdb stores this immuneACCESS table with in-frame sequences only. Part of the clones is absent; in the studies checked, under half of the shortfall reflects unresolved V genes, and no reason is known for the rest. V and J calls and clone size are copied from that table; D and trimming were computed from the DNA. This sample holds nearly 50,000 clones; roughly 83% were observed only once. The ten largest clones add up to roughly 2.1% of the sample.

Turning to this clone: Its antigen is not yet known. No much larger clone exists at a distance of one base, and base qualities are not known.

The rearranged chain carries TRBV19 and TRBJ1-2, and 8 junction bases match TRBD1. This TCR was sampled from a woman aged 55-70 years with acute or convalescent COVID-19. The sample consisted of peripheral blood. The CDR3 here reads CASSTTGGYGYTF. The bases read TGTGCCAGTAGTACCACAGGGGGCTATGGCTACACCTTC.